This T cell receptor (beta chain) stems from a study of blood T cell repertoires in COVID-19 (TCRdb year 2020). For context, the study as a whole: Collaborator samples came from the United States, Italy and Spain and covered acute and convalescent phases of COVID-19. The prospective study material was composed of cDNA or gDNA derived from T cells, B-cell-depleted T cells, or PBMCs. The repertoires were released in a freely available public database intended as a resource for research on the immune response to SARS-CoV-2. Where HLA class I and class II types were available, the types were taken from metadata supplied by the sample provider, not from assay-based typing. Samples were obtained from the ongoing ImmuneRACE study (first 160 participants) and from 1,254 subjects provided by 6 global collaborators. A de-identified subject ID, COVID-19 status, age in years and sex were almost always included in the sample metadata. Subjects who had been exposed to COVID-19, were actively infected with it, or had recovered from it provided the deeply sampled blood TCRbeta repertoires that made up the dataset. Broader findings and caveats from the paper: The quantity of clinical and demographic metadata differed by source and by participant and was supplied without curation.

TCRbeta CDR3 regions were amplified from genomic DNA by means of the immunoSEQ Assay, a bias-controlled multiplex PCR. The published analysis was carried out like this. Nucleated cell counts per sample were estimated from amplification of reference gene primers within the assay. To quantify the absolute abundance of each unique TCRbeta CDR3 rearrangement, sequence reads were collapsed and filtered. For each sample, productive Simpson clonality was calculated as the square root of Simpson's diversity index across productive rearrangements. TCRdb carries this immuneACCESS record with in-frame sequences only. Its versions omit some clonotypes, under half of them owing to an unresolved V gene in the studies checked, with the rest unexplained. V, J and clone size are taken as reported in that table, and D and trimming were inferred from the DNA itself. Counted in this sample were more than 300,000 clones; about nine tenths of them appeared once. The top ten hold around 0.86% of the sample.

Details on this clone: Its antigen is unknown. Qualities for individual bases were not recorded, and no much larger clone is one base off.

Participants in the prospective study were aged roughly 18 to 100 years, lived in under 30 United States geographic areas, and enrolled through a virtual design. To assign participants to cohorts, the prospective study relied on clinical history that participants themselves reported in a screening survey and a study questionnaire. Exposed participants had been in contact with someone with a PCR-confirmed or clinician-diagnosed COVID-19 case within 2 weeks of study entry. In the prospective study, whole blood, serum and a nasopharyngeal or oropharyngeal swab were collected from each participant by mobile phlebotomists. Prospective study participants could optionally give additional blood draws and questionnaires over a roughly two-month period. Before DNA extraction, blood samples from the prospective study were shipped at room temperature or frozen. Sequenced input: PBMCs or T cells enriched from blood (not recorded which). This clonotype was sampled from a woman in her thirties or forties who had been exposed to COVID-19.

The CDR3 reads as follows: CASSLETGHGYTF. In nucleotides, the sequence is TGTGCCAGCAGCTTGGAGACAGGGCATGGCTACACCTTC. The rearranged chain carries TRBV5-5 and TRBJ1-2, and TRBD1 aligns with 7 junction nucleotides. The CDR3 holds 13 amino acids from the cysteine to the phenylalanine. The entry retains the CDR3 DNA only, 39 bases that are in frame from base 1. The germline V gene (reference sequence) specifies SGHKS as CDR1 and YYEKEE as CDR2. The junction shows trimming of 0 bases on V and 6 bases on J, and the gene matches do not reach 2 bases of it.